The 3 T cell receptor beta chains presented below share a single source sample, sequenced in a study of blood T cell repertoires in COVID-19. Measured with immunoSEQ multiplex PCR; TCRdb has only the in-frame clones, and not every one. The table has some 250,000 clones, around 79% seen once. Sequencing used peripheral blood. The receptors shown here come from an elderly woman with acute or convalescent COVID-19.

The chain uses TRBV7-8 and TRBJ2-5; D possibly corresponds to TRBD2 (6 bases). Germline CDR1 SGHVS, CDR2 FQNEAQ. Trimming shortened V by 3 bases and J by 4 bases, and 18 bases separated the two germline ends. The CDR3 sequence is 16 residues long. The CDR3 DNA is TGTGCCAGCAGCTTCACGGGTTCGGGGGTAGGAGAGACCCAGTACTTC. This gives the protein CASSFTGSGVGETQYF.

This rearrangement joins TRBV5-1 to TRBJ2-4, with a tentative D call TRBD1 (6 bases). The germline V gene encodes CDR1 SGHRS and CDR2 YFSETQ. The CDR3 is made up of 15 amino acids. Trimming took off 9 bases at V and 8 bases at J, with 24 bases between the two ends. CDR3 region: CATARRGSVSDIQYF. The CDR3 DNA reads TGCGCCACCGCCCGCAGGGGTTCTGTTTCTGACATTCAGTACTTC.

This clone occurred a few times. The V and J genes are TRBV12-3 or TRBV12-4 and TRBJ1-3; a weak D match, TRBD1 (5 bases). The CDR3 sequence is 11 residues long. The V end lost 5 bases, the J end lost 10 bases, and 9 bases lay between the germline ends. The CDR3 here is CASSLRQTIYF. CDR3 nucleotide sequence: TGTGCCAGCAGTCTAAGACAGACCATATATTTT.